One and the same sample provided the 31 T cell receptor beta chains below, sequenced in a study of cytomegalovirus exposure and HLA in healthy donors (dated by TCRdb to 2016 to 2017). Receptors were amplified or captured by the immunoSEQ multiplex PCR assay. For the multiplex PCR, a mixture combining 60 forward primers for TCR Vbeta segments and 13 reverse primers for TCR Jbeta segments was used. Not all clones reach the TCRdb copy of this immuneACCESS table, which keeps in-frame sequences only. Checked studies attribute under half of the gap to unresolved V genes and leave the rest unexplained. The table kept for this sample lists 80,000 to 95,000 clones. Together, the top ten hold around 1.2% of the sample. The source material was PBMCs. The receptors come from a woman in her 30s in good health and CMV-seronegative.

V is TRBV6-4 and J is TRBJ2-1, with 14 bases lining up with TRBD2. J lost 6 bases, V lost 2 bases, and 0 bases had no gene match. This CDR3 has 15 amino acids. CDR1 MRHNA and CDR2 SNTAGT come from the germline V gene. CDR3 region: CASSDGTSGGNEQFF. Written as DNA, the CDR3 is TGTGCCAGCAGTGACGGGACTAGCGGGGGCAATGAGCAGTTCTTC.

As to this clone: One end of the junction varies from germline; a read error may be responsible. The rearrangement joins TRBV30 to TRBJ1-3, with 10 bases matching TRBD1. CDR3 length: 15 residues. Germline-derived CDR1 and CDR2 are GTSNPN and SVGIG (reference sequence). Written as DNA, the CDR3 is TGTGCCTGGAGTCCCGACAGGACAGGGGGAAACAACATATATTTT. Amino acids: CAWSPDRTGGNNIYF.

CDR3 sequence (DNA): TGCGCCAGCAGCTTCGGACAGAACTATGGCTACACCTTC. This sequence encodes CASSFGQNYGYTF. The V gene is TRBV5-1, the J gene TRBJ1-2; maybe TRBD1 (6 bases). Germline V gene data show CDR1 as SGHRS and CDR2 as YFSETQ. The CDR3 has 13 amino acids. V was cut by 2 bases and J by 2 bases, with 7 bases left in between.

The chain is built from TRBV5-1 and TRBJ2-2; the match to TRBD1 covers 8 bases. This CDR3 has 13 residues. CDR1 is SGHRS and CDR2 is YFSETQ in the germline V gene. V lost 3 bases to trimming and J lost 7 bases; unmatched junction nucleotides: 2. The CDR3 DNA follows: TGCGCCAGCAGCTCGACAGGGGTCGGGGAGCTGTTTTTT. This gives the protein CASSSTGVGELFF.

This chain's CDR3 is CASKRIGEKSSGELFF. In DNA form, the CDR3 reads TGTGCCAGTAAAAGGATCGGGGAAAAGAGTTCCGGGGAGCTGTTTTTT. The chain employs TRBV19 and TRBJ2-2, with a possible D match to TRBD2 (5 bases). Trimming cost V 7 bases and J 6 bases, with 21 bases left between them. The CDR3 spans 16 residues. Looked up from germline, CDR1 is LNHDA and CDR2 is SQIVND (reference sequence). Based on the CDR3 plus reference TRBV19 and TRBJ2-2, the full variable domain is DGGITQSPKYLFRKEGQNVTLSCEQNLNHDAMYWYRQDPGQGLRLIYYSQIVNDFQKGDIAEGYSVSREKKESFPLTVTSAQKNPTAFYLCASKRIGEKSSGELFFGEGSRLTVL.

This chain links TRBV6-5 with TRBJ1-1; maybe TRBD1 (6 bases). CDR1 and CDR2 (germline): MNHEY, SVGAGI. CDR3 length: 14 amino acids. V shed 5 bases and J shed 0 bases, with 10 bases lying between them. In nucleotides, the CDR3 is TGTGCCAGCAGTCTGGACAGCATGAACACTGAAGCTTTCTTT. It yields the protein CASSLDSMNTEAFF.

The CDR3 nucleotides are TGTGCCACCAGCAGAGAACGGCTAGCGGGGCTCAATGAGCAGTTCTTC. Translation: CATSRERLAGLNEQFF. This chain links TRBV15 with TRBJ2-1, with 9 bases fitting TRBD2. This CDR3 is built from 16 residues. The germline gives CDR1 LNHNV, CDR2 YYDKDF (reference sequence). Trimming cost V 0 bases and J 6 bases; bases outside gene matches: 6.

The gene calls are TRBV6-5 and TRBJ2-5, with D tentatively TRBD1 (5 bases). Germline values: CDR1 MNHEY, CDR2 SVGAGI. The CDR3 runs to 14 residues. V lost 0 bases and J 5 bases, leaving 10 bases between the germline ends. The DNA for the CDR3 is TGTGCCAGCAGTTACTCGAGTTCAGGGGAGACCCAGTACTTC. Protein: CASSYSSSGETQYF.

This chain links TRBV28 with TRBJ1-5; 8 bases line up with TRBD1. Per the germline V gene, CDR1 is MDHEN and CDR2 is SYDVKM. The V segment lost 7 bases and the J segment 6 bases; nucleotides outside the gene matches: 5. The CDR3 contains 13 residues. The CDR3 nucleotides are TGTGCCAGCATGAGACAGGGGTTTCAGCCCCAGCATTTT. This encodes CASMRQGFQPQHF.

The CDR3 is CASSLAGTSGEYNEQFF. For the CDR3, the DNA is TGTGCCAGCAGCTTAGCTGGGACTAGCGGGGAATACAATGAGCAGTTCTTC. The chain combines TRBV7-8 with TRBJ2-1, with 13 bases aligning to TRBD2. Per the germline V gene, CDR1 is SGHVS and CDR2 is FQNEAQ. Unmatched junction bases numbered 3, after V lost 0 bases and J lost 4 bases. This CDR3 region has 17 residues.

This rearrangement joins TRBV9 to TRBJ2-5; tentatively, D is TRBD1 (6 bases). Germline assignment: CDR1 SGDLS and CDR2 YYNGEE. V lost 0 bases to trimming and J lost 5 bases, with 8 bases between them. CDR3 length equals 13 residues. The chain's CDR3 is CASSVDTGETQYF. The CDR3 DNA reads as TGTGCCAGCAGCGTAGATACAGGGGAGACCCAGTACTTC.

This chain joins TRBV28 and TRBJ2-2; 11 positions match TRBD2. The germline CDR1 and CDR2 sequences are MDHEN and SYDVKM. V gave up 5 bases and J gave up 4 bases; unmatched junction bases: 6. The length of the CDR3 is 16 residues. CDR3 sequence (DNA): TGTGCCAGCAGTCCACAGACTAGCGGGACCACCGGGGAGCTGTTTTTT. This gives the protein CASSPQTSGTTGELFF.

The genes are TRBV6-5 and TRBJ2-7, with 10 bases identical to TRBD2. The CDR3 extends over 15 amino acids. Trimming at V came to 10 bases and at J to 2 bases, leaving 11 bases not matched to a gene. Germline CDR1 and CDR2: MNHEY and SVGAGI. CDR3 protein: CATRDDTSGTYEQYF. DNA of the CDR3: TGTGCCACCAGGGACGATACTAGCGGGACCTACGAGCAGTACTTC.

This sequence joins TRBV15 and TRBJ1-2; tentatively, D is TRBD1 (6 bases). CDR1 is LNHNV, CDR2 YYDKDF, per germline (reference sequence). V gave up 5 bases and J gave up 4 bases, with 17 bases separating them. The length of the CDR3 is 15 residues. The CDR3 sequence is CATSFPGGGSYGYTF. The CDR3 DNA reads TGTGCCACCAGCTTCCCTGGGGGGGGCAGCTATGGCTACACCTTC.

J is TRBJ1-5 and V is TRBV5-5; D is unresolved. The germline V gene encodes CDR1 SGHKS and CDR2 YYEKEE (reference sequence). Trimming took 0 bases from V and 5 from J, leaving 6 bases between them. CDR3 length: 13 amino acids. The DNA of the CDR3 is TGTGCCAGCAGCTTGGAGCAACATCAGCCCCAGCATTTT. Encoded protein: CASSLEQHQPQHF.

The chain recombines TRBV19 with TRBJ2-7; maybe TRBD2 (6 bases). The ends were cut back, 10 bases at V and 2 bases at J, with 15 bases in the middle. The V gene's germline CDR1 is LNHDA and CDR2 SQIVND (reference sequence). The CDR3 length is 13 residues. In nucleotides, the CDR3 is TGTGCCACTTCGACGGGGGATGCCTACGAGCAGTACTTC. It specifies CATSTGDAYEQYF.

The CDR3 region is CASKTPYGSGEQYF. DNA of the CDR3: TGTGCCAGCAAAACCCCCTACGGGAGTGGCGAGCAGTACTTC. The chain employs TRBV6-5 and TRBJ2-7; maybe TRBD2 (6 bases). The germline CDR1 and CDR2 sequences are MNHEY and SVGAGI. Trimming pared 7 bases from V and 6 bases from J, leaving 19 bases between. The CDR3 loop spans 14 amino acids.

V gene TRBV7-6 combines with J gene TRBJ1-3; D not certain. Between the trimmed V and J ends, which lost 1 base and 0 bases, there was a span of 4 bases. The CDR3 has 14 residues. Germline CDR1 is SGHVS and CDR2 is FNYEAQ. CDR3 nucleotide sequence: TGTGCCAGCAGCTTAGGAGACTCTGGAAACACCATATATTTT. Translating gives CASSLGDSGNTIYF.

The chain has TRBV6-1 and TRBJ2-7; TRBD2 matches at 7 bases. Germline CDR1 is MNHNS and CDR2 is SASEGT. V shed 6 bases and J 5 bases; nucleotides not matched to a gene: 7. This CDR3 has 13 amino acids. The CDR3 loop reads CASRQLAPNEQYF. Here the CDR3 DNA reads TGTGCCAGCAGACAACTAGCGCCTAACGAGCAGTACTTC.

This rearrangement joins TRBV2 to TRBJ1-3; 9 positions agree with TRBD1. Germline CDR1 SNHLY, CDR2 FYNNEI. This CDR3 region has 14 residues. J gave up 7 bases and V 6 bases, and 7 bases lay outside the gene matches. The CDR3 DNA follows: TGTGCCAGCAGCACAGGGGGCTATCGGAACACCATATATTTT. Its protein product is CASSTGGYRNTIYF.

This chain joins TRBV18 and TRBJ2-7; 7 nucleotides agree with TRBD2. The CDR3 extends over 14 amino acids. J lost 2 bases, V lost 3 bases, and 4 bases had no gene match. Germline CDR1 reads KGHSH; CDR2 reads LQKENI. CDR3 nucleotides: TGTGCCAGCTCACCGAGGGCGGGAGCCTACGAGCAGTACTTC. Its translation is CASSPRAGAYEQYF.

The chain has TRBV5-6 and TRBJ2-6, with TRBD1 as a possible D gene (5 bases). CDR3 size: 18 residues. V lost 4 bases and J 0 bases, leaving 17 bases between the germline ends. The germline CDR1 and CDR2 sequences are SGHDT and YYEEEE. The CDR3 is CASSPGIPIHSGANVLTF. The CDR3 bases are TGTGCCAGCAGCCCAGGGATCCCAATACACTCTGGGGCCAACGTCCTGACTTTC.

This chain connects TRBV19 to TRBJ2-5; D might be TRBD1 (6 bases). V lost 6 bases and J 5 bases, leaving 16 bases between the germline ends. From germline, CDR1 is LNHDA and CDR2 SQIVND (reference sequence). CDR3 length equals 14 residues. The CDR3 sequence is CASSLQGPMETQYF. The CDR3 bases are TGTGCCAGTAGCCTGCAGGGGCCGATGGAGACCCAGTACTTC.

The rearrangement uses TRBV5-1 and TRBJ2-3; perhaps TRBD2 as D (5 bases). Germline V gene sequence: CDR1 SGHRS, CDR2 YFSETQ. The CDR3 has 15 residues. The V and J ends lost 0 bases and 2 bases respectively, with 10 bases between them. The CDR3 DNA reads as TGCGCCAGCAGCTTGGACGGGGTCTCCACAGATACGCAGTATTTT. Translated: CASSLDGVSTDTQYF.

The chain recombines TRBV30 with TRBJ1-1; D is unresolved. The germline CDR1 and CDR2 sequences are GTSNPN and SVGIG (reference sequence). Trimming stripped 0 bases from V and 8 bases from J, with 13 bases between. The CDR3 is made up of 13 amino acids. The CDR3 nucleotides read TGTGCCTGGAGTGTCACGCGGATTAGCGAAGCTTTCTTT. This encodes CAWSVTRISEAFF. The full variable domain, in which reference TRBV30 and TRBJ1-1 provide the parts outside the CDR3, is SQTIHQWPATLVQPVGSPLSLECTVEGTSNPNLYWYRQAAGRGLQLLFYSVGIGQISSEVPQNLSASRPQDRQFILSSKKLLLSDSGFYLCAWSVTRISEAFFGQGTRLTVV.

The DNA of the CDR3 is TGCAGCGTTGAGGGGCCAGGGCGAGTTGGGGAAGCTTTCTTT. Protein product: CSVEGPGRVGEAFF. The chain links TRBV29-1 to TRBJ1-1, with D perhaps matching TRBD1 (5 bases). Germline loops: CDR1 SQVTM, CDR2 ANQGSEA. V shed 3 bases and J shed 8 bases, with 19 bases lying between them. The CDR3 is made up of 14 amino acids.

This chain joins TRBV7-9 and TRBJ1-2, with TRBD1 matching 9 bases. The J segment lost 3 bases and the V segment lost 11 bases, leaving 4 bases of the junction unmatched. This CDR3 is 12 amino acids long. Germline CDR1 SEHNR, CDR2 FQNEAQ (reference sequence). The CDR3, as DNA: TGTGCCGGGAGGGACAGGGACTATGGCTACACCTTC. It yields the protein CAGRDRDYGYTF. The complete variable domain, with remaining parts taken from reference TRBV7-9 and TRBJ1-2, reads DTGVSQNPRHKITKRGQNVTFRCDPISEHNRLYWYRQTLGQGPEFLTYFQNEAQLEKSRLLSDRFSAERPKGSFSTLEIQRTEQGDSAMYLCAGRDRDYGYTFGSGTRLTVV.

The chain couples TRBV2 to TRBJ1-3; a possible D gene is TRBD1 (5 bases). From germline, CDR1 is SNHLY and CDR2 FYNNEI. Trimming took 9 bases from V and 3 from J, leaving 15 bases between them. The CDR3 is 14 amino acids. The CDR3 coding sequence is TGTGCCAGTTCGACAGAACCGATTGGAAACACCATATATTTT. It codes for CASSTEPIGNTIYF.

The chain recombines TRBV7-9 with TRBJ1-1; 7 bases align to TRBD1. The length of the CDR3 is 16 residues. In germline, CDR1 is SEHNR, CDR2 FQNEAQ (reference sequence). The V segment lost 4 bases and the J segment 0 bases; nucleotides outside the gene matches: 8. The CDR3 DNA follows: TGTGCCAGCAGCTCAACCCTGGACAGGTTGAACACTGAAGCTTTCTTT. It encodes CASSSTLDRLNTEAFF.

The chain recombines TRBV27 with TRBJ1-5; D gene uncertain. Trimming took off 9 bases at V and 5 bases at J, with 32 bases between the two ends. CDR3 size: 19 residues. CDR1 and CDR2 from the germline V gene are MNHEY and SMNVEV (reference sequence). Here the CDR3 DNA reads TGTGCCAGTTCGACGATGTACCGGGTTCTGGAGACCATGGATCAGCCCCAGCATTTT. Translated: CASSTMYRVLETMDQPQHF.

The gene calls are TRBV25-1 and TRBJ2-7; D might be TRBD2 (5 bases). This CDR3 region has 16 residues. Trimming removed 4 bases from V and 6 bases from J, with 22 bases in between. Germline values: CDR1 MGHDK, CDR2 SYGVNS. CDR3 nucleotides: TGTGCCAGCAGTGGACTCGGGGAGAGGGCTAGAAGCGAGCAGTACTTC. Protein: CASSGLGERARSEQYF.